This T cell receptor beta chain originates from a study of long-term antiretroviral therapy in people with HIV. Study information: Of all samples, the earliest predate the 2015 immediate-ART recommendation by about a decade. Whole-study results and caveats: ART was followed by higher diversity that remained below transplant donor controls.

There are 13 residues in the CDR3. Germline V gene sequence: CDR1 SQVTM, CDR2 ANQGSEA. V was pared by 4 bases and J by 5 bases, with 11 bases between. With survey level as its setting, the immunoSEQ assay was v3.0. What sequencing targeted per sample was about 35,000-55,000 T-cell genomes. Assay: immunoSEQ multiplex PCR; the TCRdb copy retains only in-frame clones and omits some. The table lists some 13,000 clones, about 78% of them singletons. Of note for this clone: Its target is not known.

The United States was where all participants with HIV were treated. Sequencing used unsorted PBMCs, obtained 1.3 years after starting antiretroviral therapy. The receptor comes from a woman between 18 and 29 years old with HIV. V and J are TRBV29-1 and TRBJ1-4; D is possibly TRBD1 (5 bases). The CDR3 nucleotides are TGCAGCGTTGGGATTAGGGGAAATGAAAAACTGTTTTTT. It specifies CSVGIRGNEKLFF.